This is a list of T cell receptor beta chains from one sample in a study of cytomegalovirus exposure and HLA in healthy donors. TCRdb keeps only in-frame clones here, not all; method: immunoSEQ multiplex PCR. The data show 150,000 to 250,000 clones, under 90% seen once. Material: PBMCs. Receptor source: a boy aged 2 to 10 in good health and CMV-seronegative. Each CDR3 is given with its conserved first and last residue.

TRBV4-3	TRBJ2-1	CASSQDPAGGSDRFF
TRBV4-1	TRBJ2-7	CASSQEGLAGRIDEQYF
TRBV7-9	TRBJ2-5	CASSLAARGETQYF
TRBV13	TRBJ2-3	CASSLLGSSTDTQYF
TRBV11-2	TRBJ1-2	CASSGEGIGYTF
TRBV27	TRBJ1-2	CASRERQVGKYGYTF
TRBV7-3	TRBJ2-5	CASSLTSGGMGETQYF
TRBV6-5	TRBJ1-1	CASRGTGGLGTEAFF
TRBV7-9	TRBJ2-5	CASSLSMRGGQETQYF
TRBV6-1	TRBJ1-2	CASRTTGANYGYTF
TRBV30	TRBJ1-5	CAWSEGTFNQPQHF
TRBV7-9	TRBJ2-1	CASSLVDRRDRDEQFF
TRBV11-2	TRBJ2-6	CASSIGHSGANVLTF
TRBV7-7	TRBJ1-1	CASSLPGQGVVEAFF
TRBV5-1	TRBJ1-2	CASSLTDSPYGYTF
TRBV4-1	TRBJ1-3	CASSQVGLVGGTIYF
TRBV6-5	TRBJ1-3	CASSYSIDSSGNTIYF
TRBV6-5	TRBJ2-3	CASKLASTDTQYF
TRBV29-1	TRBJ1-1	CSVDRTGGTEAFF
TRBV2	TRBJ2-5	CASSDDSKGQYF
TRBV10-3	TRBJ1-6	CAITGGQQIEANYLSPLHF
TRBV5-1	TRBJ2-1	CASNRAAGENNEQFF
TRBV5-1	TRBJ1-6	CASSLEGIRSYNSPLHF
TRBV25-1	TRBJ2-5	CASSDSGGEETQYF
TRBV19	TRBJ2-1	CASSARLAGGYNEQFF
TRBV7-8	TRBJ2-5	CASSLGGTSGGAQETQYF
TRBV15	TRBJ2-1	CATSRGSDRVRSNEQFF
TRBV7-3	TRBJ2-5	CASSLQETQYF
TRBV7-9	TRBJ1-2	CASSPQTGLGGYTF
TRBV18	TRBJ2-7	CASSRVGQGLYEQYF